Following are 20 T cell receptor beta chains from one sample sequenced in a study of cytomegalovirus exposure and HLA in healthy donors. PCR involved 60 Vbeta and 13 Jbeta primers. The data were produced by immunoSEQ multiplex PCR, yet TCRdb's version contains in-frame clones alone and is incomplete. The sample lists around 80,000 clones, about 80% occurring once. The sequenced material came from PBMCs. These receptors originate from a female donor in good health and CMV-seronegative.

V and J are TRBV5-1 and TRBJ2-5, with 12 bases aligning to TRBD1. Germline V gene data show CDR1 as SGHRS and CDR2 as YFSETQ. Trimming cost V 1 base and J 4 bases; bases outside gene matches: 5. The CDR3 is 16 residues long. The CDR3 spells CASSLSGTGGGETQYF. CDR3 sequence (DNA): TGCGCCAGCAGCTTGTCCGGGACAGGGGGCGGAGAGACCCAGTACTTC.

The chain combines TRBV7-9 with TRBJ1-5; no clear D. V was shortened by 1 base and J by 5 bases, with 9 bases between the two germline ends. CDR1 SEHNR and CDR2 FQNEAQ come from the germline V gene (reference sequence). This CDR3 is built from 14 residues. CDR3 sequence: CASSLDRVYQPQHF. The CDR3 DNA sequence: TGTGCCAGCAGCTTAGATCGCGTTTATCAGCCCCAGCATTTT.

The V and J genes are TRBV6-5 and TRBJ2-1, with 10 bases identical to TRBD2. CDR3 size: 14 residues. The germline CDR1 and CDR2 sequences are MNHEY and SVGAGI. The J segment lost 7 bases and the V segment lost 7 bases, leaving 7 bases of the junction unmatched. The CDR3 DNA sequence: TGTGCCAGCACCCTTCTAGCGGGAGAAAATGAGCAGTTCTTC. It is translated as CASTLLAGENEQFF.

The V call is TRBV7-9, the J call TRBJ2-1; TRBD1 aligns across 9 bases. This CDR3 comprises 15 residues. The germline V gene encodes CDR1 SEHNR and CDR2 FQNEAQ (reference sequence). Germline trimming cut 3 bases from V and 9 bases from J; bases unmatched to any gene: 9. The CDR3 region is CASSLGDRAHGEQFF. CDR3 in DNA: TGTGCCAGCAGCTTGGGGGACAGGGCCCACGGTGAGCAGTTCTTC.

This sequence joins TRBV4-3 and TRBJ2-3; 8 bases align to TRBD2. CDR1 and CDR2 (germline): LGHNA, YSLEER. V lost 0 bases to trimming and J lost 3 bases; unmatched junction nucleotides: 5. This CDR3 region has 16 residues. CDR3 amino acids: CASSQEPRLATDTQYF. CDR3 bases: TGCGCCAGCAGCCAAGAGCCCAGACTAGCGACAGATACGCAGTATTTT.

The genes are TRBV5-1 and TRBJ1-5; 7 bases match TRBD1. V trimming: 0 bases; J trimming: 6 bases; junction bases outside the gene matches: 9. Germline values: CDR1 SGHRS, CDR2 YFSETQ. This CDR3 spans 16 amino acids. The CDR3 sequence: CASSLEGTDSAQPQHF. CDR3 in DNA: TGCGCCAGCAGCTTGGAAGGGACAGATTCGGCTCAGCCCCAGCATTTT.

This rearrangement joins TRBV9 to TRBJ1-2; 9 bases are a match to TRBD1. The CDR3 spans 15 residues. The V segment lost 0 bases and the J segment 8 bases; nucleotides outside the gene matches: 8. From germline, CDR1 is SGDLS and CDR2 YYNGEE. Written as DNA, the CDR3 is TGTGCCAGCAGCGTAGACCCGGACAGGGGAGTCGGCTACACCTTC. Residues: CASSVDPDRGVGYTF.

The chain is built from TRBV4-3 and TRBJ1-1; 8 nucleotides line up with TRBD1. The V gene's germline CDR1 is LGHNA and CDR2 YSLEER. The CDR3 is 14 amino acids. Unmatched junction bases numbered 1, after V lost 3 bases and J lost 1 base. CDR3 bases: TGCGCCAGCAGCCACGGACAGGGGAACACTGAAGCTTTCTTT. Its protein product is CASSHGQGNTEAFF.

The chain recombines TRBV5-4 with TRBJ2-5; 14 positions agree with TRBD2. Germline-derived CDR1 and CDR2 are SGHNT and YYREEE (reference sequence). The CDR3 has 16 residues. V lost 0 bases, J lost 4 bases, and 2 bases stayed unmatched. For the CDR3, the DNA is TGTGCCAGCAGCTTGGGGACTAGCGGGGGGACAGAGACCCAGTACTTC. It is translated as CASSLGTSGGTETQYF.

The chain couples TRBV5-1 to TRBJ1-2, with D perhaps TRBD1 (5 bases). The CDR3 consists of 13 residues. The V and J ends lost 1 base and 3 bases respectively, with 7 bases between them. Germline CDR1 is SGHRS and CDR2 is YFSETQ. CDR3 DNA sequence: TGCGCCAGCAGCTTGAGGGGTGACTATGGCTACACCTTC. The encoded protein is CASSLRGDYGYTF.

This clone occurred a few times. CDR3 nucleotide sequence: TGTGCCAGTACCTATCGCCAGGCAGGCGGAAACACCATATATTTT. Its protein product is CASTYRQAGGNTIYF. This chain joins TRBV19 and TRBJ1-3; unclear D gene. In germline, CDR1 is LNHDA, CDR2 SQIVND (reference sequence). V was trimmed by 7 bases and J by 4 bases, leaving 17 bases between them. The CDR3 spans 15 residues. Full variable domain (remainder filled in from reference TRBV19 and TRBJ1-3): DGGITQSPKYLFRKEGQNVTLSCEQNLNHDAMYWYRQDPGQGLRLIYYSQIVNDFQKGDIAEGYSVSREKKESFPLTVTSAQKNPTAFYLCASTYRQAGGNTIYFGEGSWLTVV.

The gene calls are TRBV5-4 and TRBJ2-7; D is perhaps TRBD1 (5 bases). Germline CDR1 SGHNT, CDR2 YYREEE (reference sequence). The CDR3 is made up of 15 amino acids. V lost 2 bases, J lost 6 bases, and 18 bases lay in between. CDR3 sequence reads: CASSLRQPGKSEQYF. Here the CDR3 DNA reads TGTGCCAGCAGCTTACGACAGCCTGGTAAGAGCGAGCAGTACTTC. The complete variable domain, with remaining parts taken from reference TRBV5-4 and TRBJ2-7, reads ETGVTQSPTHLIKTRGQQVTLRCSSQSGHNTVSWYQQALGQGPQFIFQYYREEENGRGNFPPRFSGLQFPNYSSELNVNALELDDSALYLCASSLRQPGKSEQYFGPGTRLTVT.

The chain couples TRBV27 to TRBJ2-6, with no clear D. The germline V gene has CDR1 MNHEY and CDR2 SMNVEV (reference sequence). Deletions cut 0 bases from V and 1 base from J, with 7 bases between. The CDR3 length is 16 residues. This CDR3 is CASSLSSLSGANVLTF. The CDR3 DNA is TGTGCCAGCAGTTTATCGTCCCTATCTGGGGCCAACGTCCTGACTTTC.

The chain carries TRBV5-1 and TRBJ1-1, with unresolved D. There are 13 residues in the CDR3. With 5 bases removed from V and 2 bases from J, the gap between germline ends came to 10 bases. Per the germline V gene, CDR1 is SGHRS and CDR2 is YFSETQ. The CDR3 DNA is TGCGCCAGCAGGATGAGTGGTAACACTGAAGCTTTCTTT. This encodes CASRMSGNTEAFF.

This clone was detected a few times. The chain has TRBV6-6 and TRBJ2-7; TRBD1 matches at 10 bases. This CDR3 spans 13 amino acids. Germline V gene sequence: CDR1 MNHNY, CDR2 SVGAGI (reference sequence). Germline trimming cut 5 bases from V and 3 bases from J; bases unmatched to any gene: 1. The CDR3 protein is CASSGQGVYEQYF. DNA for the CDR3: TGTGCCAGCAGTGGACAGGGGGTCTACGAGCAGTACTTC.

The V gene is TRBV29-1, the J gene TRBJ2-3; TRBD2 agrees at 9 bases. CDR1 is SQVTM and CDR2 is ANQGSEA in the germline V gene. The length of the CDR3 is 14 residues. The V segment lost 4 bases and the J segment 6 bases; nucleotides outside the gene matches: 8. DNA of the CDR3: TGCAGCGTTGTGCAAGTTAGCGGGGGTGATACGCAGTATTTT. Translated: CSVVQVSGGDTQYF.

The chain links TRBV28 to TRBJ1-1; D call uncertain. V was shortened by 1 base and J by 4 bases, with 4 bases between the two germline ends. Germline CDR1 reads MDHEN; CDR2 reads SYDVKM. CDR3 length: 12 amino acids. The CDR3 sequence is CASSLSVTEAFF. The CDR3 coding sequence is TGTGCCAGCAGTTTATCTGTCACTGAAGCTTTCTTT.

This chain joins TRBV29-1 and TRBJ2-1; 7 bases line up with TRBD1. J gave up 2 bases and V 3 bases, and 4 bases lay outside the gene matches. The CDR3 is 14 residues long. Germline CDR1 reads SQVTM; CDR2 reads ANQGSEA. The CDR3 DNA follows: TGCAGCGTTGAGTTCGGACAGGCCTACAATGAGCAGTTCTTC. It is translated as CSVEFGQAYNEQFF.

The V call is TRBV14, the J call TRBJ2-7; D is uncertain. CDR3 length equals 13 residues. The V end lost 0 bases, the J end lost 3 bases, and 6 bases lay between the germline ends. CDR1 SGHDN and CDR2 FVKESK come from the germline V gene. As DNA, the CDR3 is TGTGCCAGCAGCCAAGACACCAGCTACGAGCAGTACTTC. It codes for CASSQDTSYEQYF.

This clone is a singleton in its sample. V gene TRBV15 combines with J gene TRBJ1-5; unclear D gene. V was cut by 8 bases and J by 0 bases, with 8 bases left in between. CDR1 and CDR2 from the germline V gene are LNHNV and YYDKDF (reference sequence). The CDR3 runs to 13 residues. The CDR3 loop reads CATSGNSNQPQHF. For the CDR3, the DNA is TGTGCCACCTCCGGGAATAGCAATCAGCCCCAGCATTTT.